A selection of T cell receptor beta chains follows, all from one sample in a study of identical twins. TCRdb re-analysed the 5' RACE reads in MiXCR, keeping a single row per CDR3 protein. The sample shows approximately 500,000 distinct CDR3 sequences, nearly 15% of them seen only once. Separately, the same data were catalogued under a study of yellow fever vaccine responses in identical twins.

Sequences were obtained from CD4+ T cells sorted from blood. Receptor source: a woman between 18 and 29 years old in good health. The CDR3 runs from the conserved cysteine through the conserved F or W. Fields, in order: V gene, J gene, D gene, clone size, CDR3 protein, CDR3 DNA. A D gene is named only where the DNA matches it firmly. The listing skips clone size in some rows; elsewhere it reads once, few, many or a size class.

v_call: TRBV5-1
j_call: TRBJ2-2
d_call: -
clone_size: few
cdr3_aa: CASTRAGELFF
cdr3_nt: TGCGCCAGCACCAGAGCCGGGGAGCTGTTTTTT

v_call: TRBV6-1
j_call: TRBJ1-2
d_call: -
clone_size: -
cdr3_aa: CASSLREGWGYGYTF
cdr3_nt: TGTGCCAGCAGCCTCCGGGAGGGATGGGGCTATGGCTACACCTTC

v_call: TRBV12-3/TRBV12-4
j_call: TRBJ2-7
d_call: -
clone_size: -
cdr3_aa: CASSLDWTTYEQYF
cdr3_nt: TGTGCCAGCAGTTTAGATTGGACGACCTACGAGCAGTACTTC

v_call: TRBV11-2
j_call: TRBJ1-2
d_call: TRBD1
clone_size: -
cdr3_aa: CASSPTGMGGYTF
cdr3_nt: TGTGCCAGCAGCCCGACAGGGATGGGGGGCTACACCTTC

v_call: TRBV5-1
j_call: TRBJ2-2
d_call: TRBD2
clone_size: few
cdr3_aa: CASSLPAGYNTGELFF
cdr3_nt: TGCGCCAGCAGCCTACCAGCGGGATATAACACCGGGGAGCTGTTTTTT

v_call: TRBV10-2
j_call: TRBJ1-1
d_call: -
clone_size: few
cdr3_aa: CASSRWGDGTEAFF
cdr3_nt: TGCGCCAGCAGTAGGTGGGGTGACGGCACTGAAGCTTTCTTT

v_call: TRBV10-3
j_call: TRBJ2-5
d_call: -
clone_size: -
cdr3_aa: CAIRDRETQYF
cdr3_nt: TGTGCCATCAGGGATAGAGAGACCCAGTACTTC

v_call: TRBV20-1
j_call: TRBJ2-5
d_call: TRBD2
clone_size: few
cdr3_aa: CSAKGLANGETQYF
cdr3_nt: TGCAGTGCTAAAGGACTAGCGAATGGGGAGACCCAGTACTTC

v_call: TRBV10-3
j_call: TRBJ1-2
d_call: -
clone_size: -
cdr3_aa: CAISETDSYGYTF
cdr3_nt: TGTGCCATCAGTGAAACGGACAGCTATGGCTACACCTTC

v_call: TRBV5-6
j_call: TRBJ1-3
d_call: -
clone_size: -
cdr3_aa: CASSPGLTGGNTIYF
cdr3_nt: TGTGCCAGCAGCCCCGGTCTCACGGGGGGAAACACCATATATTTT

v_call: TRBV7-7
j_call: TRBJ2-5
d_call: -
clone_size: -
cdr3_aa: CASSLSGVETQYF
cdr3_nt: TGTGCCAGCAGCCTGTCCGGGGTGGAGACCCAGTACTTC

v_call: TRBV6-1
j_call: TRBJ1-4
d_call: -
clone_size: -
cdr3_aa: CASSEPPFEKLFF
cdr3_nt: TGTGCCAGCAGCGAGCCCCCTTTTGAAAAACTGTTTTTT

v_call: TRBV20-1
j_call: TRBJ1-4
d_call: -
clone_size: few
cdr3_aa: CSARVGGLDEKLFF
cdr3_nt: TGCAGTGCTAGAGTGGGGGGCCTTGATGAAAAACTGTTTTTT

v_call: TRBV5-1
j_call: TRBJ2-3
d_call: -
clone_size: few
cdr3_aa: CASGTGSYADTQYF
cdr3_nt: TGCGCCAGCGGGACGGGTAGCTATGCAGATACGCAGTATTTT

v_call: TRBV7-7
j_call: TRBJ2-2
d_call: -
clone_size: many
cdr3_aa: CASSLQGYTGELFF
cdr3_nt: TGTGCCAGCAGCTTACAGGGTTACACCGGGGAGCTGTTTTTT

v_call: TRBV24-1
j_call: TRBJ2-1
d_call: TRBD2
clone_size: once
cdr3_aa: CATSDLRPSGMYEQFF
cdr3_nt: TGTGCCACCAGTGATTTGCGACCTAGCGGGATGTATGAGCAGTTCTTC

v_call: TRBV27
j_call: TRBJ2-5
d_call: TRBD2
clone_size: -
cdr3_aa: CASSLSPLAGGAVF
cdr3_nt: TGTGCCAGCAGTTTATCGCCACTAGCGGGGGGCGCCGTCTTC

v_call: TRBV20-1
j_call: TRBJ2-1
d_call: TRBD2
clone_size: -
cdr3_aa: CSASFSGRPNEQFF
cdr3_nt: TGCAGTGCTAGTTTTTCCGGGAGGCCTAATGAGCAGTTCTTC

v_call: TRBV7-9
j_call: TRBJ2-5
d_call: -
clone_size: few
cdr3_aa: CASQEGGLTETQYF
cdr3_nt: TGTGCCAGCCAGGAGGGGGGCTTAACGGAGACCCAGTACTTC

v_call: TRBV5-5
j_call: TRBJ1-3
d_call: -
clone_size: few
cdr3_aa: CASRIDRSSGNTIYF
cdr3_nt: TGTGCCAGCAGGATCGACAGGAGCTCTGGAAACACCATATATTTT

v_call: TRBV11-1
j_call: TRBJ1-1
d_call: -
clone_size: many
cdr3_aa: CASSLAYGVGQMNTEAFF
cdr3_nt: TGTGCCAGCAGCTTAGCGTATGGGGTTGGACAGATGAACACTGAAGCTTTCTTT

v_call: TRBV20-1
j_call: TRBJ2-1
d_call: TRBD1
clone_size: -
cdr3_aa: CSALVLNRGDWDNEQFF
cdr3_nt: TGCAGTGCTCTAGTCTTAAACAGGGGCGATTGGGATAATGAGCAGTTCTTC

v_call: TRBV4-1
j_call: TRBJ1-1
d_call: -
clone_size: -
cdr3_aa: CASSPDPQVITEAFF
cdr3_nt: TGCGCCAGCAGCCCAGACCCCCAGGTCATCACTGAAGCTTTCTTT

v_call: TRBV21-1
j_call: TRBJ2-7
d_call: -
clone_size: few
cdr3_aa: CASSKGLVAKWSYEQYF
cdr3_nt: TGTGCCAGCAGCAAAGGATTAGTAGCGAAGTGGTCCTACGAGCAGTACTTC

v_call: TRBV10-3
j_call: TRBJ2-1
d_call: TRBD2
clone_size: -
cdr3_aa: CAISEGAGVVNEQFF
cdr3_nt: TGTGCCATCAGTGAGGGAGCGGGAGTGGTCAATGAGCAGTTCTTC

v_call: TRBV12-3/TRBV12-4
j_call: TRBJ1-1
d_call: -
clone_size: many
cdr3_aa: CASSRTAEAFF
cdr3_nt: TGTGCCAGCAGCCGGACGGCTGAAGCTTTCTTT

v_call: TRBV27
j_call: TRBJ2-7
d_call: -
clone_size: -
cdr3_aa: CASSLGRRLDEQYF
cdr3_nt: TGTGCCAGCAGTTTAGGCAGAAGGCTGGACGAGCAGTACTTC

v_call: TRBV12-3/TRBV12-4
j_call: TRBJ2-5
d_call: TRBD1
clone_size: few
cdr3_aa: CASSRTGGMETQYF
cdr3_nt: TGTGCCAGCAGCCGGACAGGGGGTATGGAGACCCAGTACTTC

v_call: TRBV5-1
j_call: TRBJ2-3
d_call: -
clone_size: few
cdr3_aa: CASSSSGWPSLFSDTQYF
cdr3_nt: TGCGCCAGCAGCTCCTCAGGGTGGCCTAGCTTGTTCTCAGATACGCAGTATTTT